These 21 T cell receptor beta chains were sequenced from one sample in a study of blood T cell repertoires in COVID-19. Sequencing used immunoSEQ multiplex PCR; TCRdb keeps in-frame clones, though not all of them. Of 150,000 to 250,000 clones in the sample, 75% to 90% were seen once. The sequenced material came from PBMCs or T cells enriched from blood (not recorded which). These receptor sequences come from a woman under 40 who had recovered from COVID-19.

J is TRBJ1-2 and V is TRBV18; the D is unclear. CDR3 length equals 14 residues. The V end was cut by 3 bases, the J end by 4 bases, with 12 bases between. In germline, CDR1 is KGHSH, CDR2 LQKENI. CDR3 protein: CASSPPGGGYGYTF. The CDR3 nucleotides read TGTGCCAGCTCACCCCCCGGTGGTGGCTATGGCTACACCTTC.

By sample fraction, this clone is medium-sized. The V and J genes are TRBV11-3 and TRBJ2-2; D is uncertain. The CDR3 covers 16 residues. V lost 6 bases to trimming and J lost 0 bases, with 14 bases between them. Per germline, CDR1 SGHNT and CDR2 YENEEA. The CDR3 reads CASSDPTRSNTGELFF. The CDR3 DNA is TGTGCCAGCAGTGACCCGACACGATCGAACACCGGGGAGCTGTTTTTT. Combining the CDR3 with reference TRBV11-3 and TRBJ2-2 gives the whole variable domain EAGVVQSPRYKIIEKKQPVAFWCNPISGHNTLYWYLQNLGQGPELLIRYENEEAVDDSQLPKDRFSAERLKGVDSTLKIQPAELGDSAVYLCASSDPTRSNTGELFFGEGSRLTVL.

This clone was recorded once. V and J are TRBV6-5 and TRBJ2-7, with D perhaps TRBD1 (6 bases). CDR1 is MNHEY and CDR2 is SVGAGI in the germline V gene. V gave up 4 bases and J gave up 3 bases, with 10 bases separating them. The CDR3 has 13 amino acids. CDR3 amino acids: CASSFRDNYEQYF. For the CDR3, the DNA is TGTGCCAGCAGTTTCCGGGACAACTACGAGCAGTACTTC.

The V and J genes are TRBV19 and TRBJ2-1; no firm D call. CDR1 and CDR2 from the germline V gene are LNHDA and SQIVND (reference sequence). The CDR3 loop spans 14 amino acids. V was pared by 4 bases and J by 6 bases, with 13 bases between. The CDR3 DNA sequence: TGTGCCAGTAGTACAAGACTCCAAGGCAATGAGCAGTTCTTC. The encoded protein is CASSTRLQGNEQFF.

This clone appeared once. The chain recombines TRBV18 with TRBJ1-1, with TRBD1 as a possible D gene (6 bases). The germline V gene has CDR1 KGHSH and CDR2 LQKENI. The V end was cut by 3 bases, the J end by 0 bases, with 11 bases between. The CDR3 length is 15 residues. The DNA for the CDR3 is TGTGCCAGCTCACCGACTGGGACAATGAACACTGAAGCTTTCTTT. Translated, it gives CASSPTGTMNTEAFF.

The chain carries TRBV12-3 or TRBV12-4 and TRBJ1-2, with D uncertain. The CDR3 length is 11 residues. Trimming pared 6 bases from V and 5 bases from J, leaving 7 bases between. CDR3 loop: CASSTSYGYTF. CDR3 nucleotides: TGTGCCAGCAGCACGAGTTATGGCTACACCTTC.

The rearrangement joins TRBV20-1 to TRBJ2-7; D remains ambiguous. V was trimmed by 0 bases and J by 12 bases, leaving 12 bases between them. This CDR3 region has 11 residues. Per germline, CDR1 DFQATT and CDR2 SNEGSKA (reference sequence). This chain's CDR3 is CSARDVLGLYF. CDR3 sequence (DNA): TGCAGTGCTAGAGACGTTCTAGGATTGTACTTC.

The V and J genes are TRBV15 and TRBJ2-5; 7 bases map to TRBD2. J gave up 3 bases and V 0 bases, and 4 bases lay outside the gene matches. This CDR3 is 15 amino acids long. CDR1 is LNHNV, CDR2 YYDKDF, per germline (reference sequence). CDR3 protein: CATSREMSGEETQYF. CDR3 bases: TGTGCCACCAGCAGAGAGATGAGCGGGGAAGAGACCCAGTACTTC. Combining the CDR3 with reference TRBV15 and TRBJ2-5 gives the whole variable domain DAMVIQNPRYQVTQFGKPVTLSCSQTLNHNVMYWYQQKSSQAPKLLFHYYDKDFNNEADTPDNFQSRRPNTSFCFLDIRSPGLGDTAMYLCATSREMSGEETQYFGPGTRLLVL.

The chain joins TRBV7-3 to TRBJ2-1; no firm D call. V lost 5 bases, J lost 6 bases, and 14 bases lay in between. This CDR3 contains 14 residues. CDR1 is SGHTA, CDR2 FQGTGA, per germline. The CDR3 region is CASSAEATVNEQFF. The CDR3 DNA follows: TGTGCCAGCAGCGCAGAGGCTACGGTCAATGAGCAGTTCTTC.

The chain recombines TRBV13 with TRBJ2-1; TRBD2 matches 15 bases. J gave up 3 bases and V 5 bases, and 8 bases lay outside the gene matches. The CDR3 is 18 amino acids. Germline CDR1 PRHDT, CDR2 FYEKMQ (reference sequence). The CDR3 loop is CASSERTSGRAGYNEQFF. The CDR3 DNA sequence: TGTGCCAGCAGCGAACGGACTAGCGGGAGGGCCGGCTACAATGAGCAGTTCTTC.

V usage is TRBV5-6 and J usage is TRBJ1-5; 8 nucleotides match TRBD1. In germline, CDR1 is SGHDT, CDR2 YYEEEE. After removal of 3 bases from V and 5 bases from J, the junction contained 10 bases not matched to a gene. The CDR3 runs to 16 residues. As DNA, the CDR3 is TGTGCCAGCAGCTGGGGGGTTGGACAGGGAGATCAGCCCCAGCATTTT. Protein: CASSWGVGQGDQPQHF. Full variable domain (outside the CDR3, taken from reference TRBV5-6 and TRBJ1-5): DAGVTQSPTHLIKTRGQQVTLRCSPKSGHDTVSWYQQALGQGPQFIFQYYEEEERQRGNFPDRFSGHQFPNYSSELNVNALLLGDSALYLCASSWGVGQGDQPQHFGDGTRLSIL.

The chain has TRBV25-1 and TRBJ2-5, with 10 bases lining up with TRBD2. This CDR3 has 13 residues. The V gene end was trimmed by 6 bases and the J gene end by 5 bases; junction bases not matched to a gene: 3. Germline CDR1 and CDR2: MGHDK and SYGVNS. CDR3 in amino acids: CASRGLARETQYF. In nucleotides, the CDR3 is TGTGCCAGCAGGGGACTAGCGAGGGAGACCCAGTACTTC.

A few counts support this clone. The chain uses TRBV4-1 and TRBJ2-2; D is perhaps TRBD2 (5 bases). The CDR3 length is 19 residues. The germline CDR1 and CDR2 sequences are MGHRA and YSYEKL. Deletions cut 0 bases from V and 7 bases from J, with 24 bases between. The CDR3: CASSQDLFGLLKWGGELFF. The CDR3 DNA is TGCGCCAGCAGCCAAGATCTTTTCGGACTCCTCAAATGGGGCGGGGAGCTGTTTTTT.

This chain joins TRBV7-9 and TRBJ2-5, with 10 bases lining up with TRBD2. This CDR3 spans 17 amino acids. Germline loops: CDR1 SEHNR, CDR2 FQNEAQ (reference sequence). V shed 4 bases, J shed 5 bases, and the junction held 13 bases outside the gene matches. The CDR3 here is CASSSRGASGRTETQYF. The CDR3 nucleotides read TGTGCCAGCAGCTCCCGCGGGGCTAGCGGGAGAACGGAGACCCAGTACTTC.

The chain combines TRBV9 with TRBJ1-1; D ambiguous. Between the trimmed V and J ends, which lost 7 bases and 3 bases, there was a span of 10 bases. Germline-derived CDR1 and CDR2 are SGDLS and YYNGEE. The CDR3 has 12 amino acids. CDR3 nucleotides: TGTGCCAGCTCGGGGTGGGACACTGAAGCTTTCTTT. The encoded protein is CASSGWDTEAFF. Combining the CDR3 with reference TRBV9 and TRBJ1-1 gives the whole variable domain DSGVTQTPKHLITATGQRVTLRCSPRSGDLSVYWYQQSLDQGLQFLIQYYNGEERAKGNILERFSAQQFPDLHSELNLSSLELGDSALYFCASSGWDTEAFFGQGTRLTVV.

The chain employs TRBV29-1 and TRBJ1-5; unclear D gene. V dropped 0 bases and J dropped 2 bases, with 11 bases sitting between them. In germline, CDR1 is SQVTM, CDR2 ANQGSEA. The CDR3 consists of 15 residues. CDR3 in amino acids: CSVEESGIGNQPQHF. For the CDR3, the DNA is TGCAGCGTTGAAGAAAGCGGAATTGGCAATCAGCCCCAGCATTTT.

The CDR3 DNA is TGTGCCAGCAGCTTAGGGGCAGGGGATTACTCTGGAAACACCATATATTTT. Its protein is CASSLGAGDYSGNTIYF. The gene calls are TRBV7-6 and TRBJ1-3; possibly TRBD1 for D (6 bases). V lost 1 base to trimming and J lost 0 bases, with 13 bases between them. The V gene's germline CDR1 is SGHVS and CDR2 FNYEAQ. The CDR3 runs 17 residues.

The chain combines TRBV5-1 with TRBJ2-1; 8 bases fit TRBD1. Trimming removed 4 bases from V and 8 bases from J; junction bases left unmatched: 11. Germline CDR1 reads SGHRS; CDR2 reads YFSETQ. The length of the CDR3 is 15 residues. The CDR3 reads CASSGGQGNRDEQFF. CDR3 bases: TGCGCCAGCAGCGGCGGACAGGGAAATCGCGATGAGCAGTTCTTC.

The J gene is TRBJ1-2, the V gene TRBV3-1 (or the pseudogene TRBV3-2); D is unresolved. Trimming took off 0 bases at V and 7 bases at J, with 15 bases between the two ends. This CDR3 is 15 amino acids long. Germline-derived CDR1 and CDR2 are LGHDT and YNNKEL (reference sequence). CDR3 DNA: TGTGCCAGCAGCCAAGATCTGGTTGCGAGGAGTGGCTACACCTTC. Its protein is CASSQDLVARSGYTF.

The chain joins TRBV25-1 to TRBJ1-1, with a tentative D call TRBD1 (5 bases). With 1 base removed from V and 1 base from J, the gap between germline ends came to 10 bases. The CDR3 sequence is 15 residues long. Germline assignment: CDR1 MGHDK and CDR2 SYGVNS. The CDR3, as DNA: TGTGCCAGCAGTGAATTTAAGGGGCGGAACACTGAAGCTTTCTTT. This encodes CASSEFKGRNTEAFF.

The count of this clone is one. The chain combines TRBV10-3 with TRBJ2-5; D uncertain. CDR3 size: 14 residues. CDR1 and CDR2 from the germline V gene are ENHRY and SYGVKD. Deletions cut 4 bases from V and 2 bases from J, with 11 bases between. In DNA form, the CDR3 reads TGTGCCATCAGTGGAAGTACAGAACAAGAGACCCAGTACTTC. Protein: CAISGSTEQETQYF.